This TCR beta chain came from a study of cytomegalovirus exposure and HLA in healthy donors. This table comes from immunoSEQ multiplex PCR, and its TCRdb copy is limited to in-frame clones, with some not included. Here the sample spans 59,000 or so clones, 89% being singletons. Germline V lookup: CDR1 KGHSH, CDR2 LQKENI. The CDR3 has 15 residues. V trimming: 5 bases; J trimming: 4 bases; junction bases outside the gene matches: 9. The rearrangement links TRBV18 to TRBJ2-7, with 9 bases matching TRBD2. Sequenced sample: PBMCs. The source is a woman younger than 35 in good health and CMV-seronegative. CDR3 region: CASSTYSGRGYEQYF. For the CDR3, the DNA is TGTGCCAGCTCAACCTATAGCGGGAGAGGATACGAGCAGTACTTC.